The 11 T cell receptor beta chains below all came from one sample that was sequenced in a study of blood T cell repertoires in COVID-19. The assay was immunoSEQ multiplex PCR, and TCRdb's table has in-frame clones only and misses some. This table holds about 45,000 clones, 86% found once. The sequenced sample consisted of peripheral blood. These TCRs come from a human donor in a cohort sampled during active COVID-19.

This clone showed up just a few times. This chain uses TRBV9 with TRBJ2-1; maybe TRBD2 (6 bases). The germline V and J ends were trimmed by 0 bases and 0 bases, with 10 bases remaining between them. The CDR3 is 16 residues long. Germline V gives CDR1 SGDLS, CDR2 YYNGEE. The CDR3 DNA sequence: TGTGCCAGCAGCGTAGCTAGCGACAGCTCCTACAATGAGCAGTTCTTC. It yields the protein CASSVASDSSYNEQFF.

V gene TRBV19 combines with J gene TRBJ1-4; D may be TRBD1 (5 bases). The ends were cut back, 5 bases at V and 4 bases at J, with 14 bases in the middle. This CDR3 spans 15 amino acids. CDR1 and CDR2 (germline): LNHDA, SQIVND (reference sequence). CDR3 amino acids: CASSGAGGVNEKLFF. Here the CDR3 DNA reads TGTGCCAGTAGTGGGGCCGGGGGTGTTAATGAAAAACTGTTTTTT.

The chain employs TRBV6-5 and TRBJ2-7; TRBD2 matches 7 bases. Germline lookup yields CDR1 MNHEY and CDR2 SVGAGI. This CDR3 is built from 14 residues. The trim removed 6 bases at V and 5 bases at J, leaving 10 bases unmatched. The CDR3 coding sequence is TGTGCCAGCAGGGGCACGACTAGCCTCCACGAGCAGTACTTC. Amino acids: CASRGTTSLHEQYF.

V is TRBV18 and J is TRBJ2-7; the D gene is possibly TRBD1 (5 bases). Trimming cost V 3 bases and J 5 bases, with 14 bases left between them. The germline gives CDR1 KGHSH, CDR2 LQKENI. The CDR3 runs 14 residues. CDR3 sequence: CASSPIAQDDEQYF. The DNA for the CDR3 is TGTGCCAGCTCACCGATCGCACAGGATGACGAGCAGTACTTC.

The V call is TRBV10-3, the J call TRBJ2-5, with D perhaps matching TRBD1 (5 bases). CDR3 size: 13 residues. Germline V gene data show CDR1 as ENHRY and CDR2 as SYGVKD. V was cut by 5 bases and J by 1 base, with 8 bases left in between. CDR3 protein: CAISLTVQETQYF. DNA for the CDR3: TGTGCCATCAGTTTGACAGTCCAAGAGACCCAGTACTTC.

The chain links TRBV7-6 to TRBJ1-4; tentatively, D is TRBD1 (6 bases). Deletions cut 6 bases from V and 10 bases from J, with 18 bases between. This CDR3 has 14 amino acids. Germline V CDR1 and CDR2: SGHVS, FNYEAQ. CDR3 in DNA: TGTGCCAGCAGATCCCTCCCGGGACAAGGAAAACTGTTTTTT. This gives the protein CASRSLPGQGKLFF. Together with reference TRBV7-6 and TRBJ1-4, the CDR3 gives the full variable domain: GAGVSQSPRYKVTKRGQDVALRCDPISGHVSLYWYRQALGQGPEFLTYFNYEAQQDKSGLPNDRFSAERPEGSISTLTIQRTEQRDSAMYRCASRSLPGQGKLFFGSGTQLSVL.

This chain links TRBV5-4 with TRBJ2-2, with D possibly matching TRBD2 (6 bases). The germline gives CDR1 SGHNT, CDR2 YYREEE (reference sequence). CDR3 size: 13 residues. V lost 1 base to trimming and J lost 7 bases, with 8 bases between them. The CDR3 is CASSLYSGGELFF. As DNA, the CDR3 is TGTGCCAGCAGCTTGTATAGCGGCGGGGAGCTGTTTTTT.

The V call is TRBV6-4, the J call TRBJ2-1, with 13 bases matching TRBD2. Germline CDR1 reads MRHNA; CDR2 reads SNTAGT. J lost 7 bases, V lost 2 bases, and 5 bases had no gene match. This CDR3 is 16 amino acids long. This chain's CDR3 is CASSDNGLAGVNEQFF. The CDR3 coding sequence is TGTGCCAGCAGTGACAATGGACTAGCGGGGGTTAATGAGCAGTTCTTC.

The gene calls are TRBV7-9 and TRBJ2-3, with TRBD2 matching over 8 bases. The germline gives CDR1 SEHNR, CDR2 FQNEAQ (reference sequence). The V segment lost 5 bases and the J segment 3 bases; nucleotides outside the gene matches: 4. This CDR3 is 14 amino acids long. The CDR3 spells CASSLSGVTDTQYF. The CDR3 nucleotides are TGTGCCAGCAGCCTTAGCGGGGTTACAGATACGCAGTATTTT.

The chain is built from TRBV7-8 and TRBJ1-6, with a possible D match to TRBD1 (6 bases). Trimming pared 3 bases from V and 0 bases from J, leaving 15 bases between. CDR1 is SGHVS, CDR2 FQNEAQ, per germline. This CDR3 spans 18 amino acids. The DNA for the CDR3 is TGTGCCAGCAGCTTCCGGGACATACAAAGCTCCTATAATTCACCCCTCCACTTT. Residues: CASSFRDIQSSYNSPLHF.

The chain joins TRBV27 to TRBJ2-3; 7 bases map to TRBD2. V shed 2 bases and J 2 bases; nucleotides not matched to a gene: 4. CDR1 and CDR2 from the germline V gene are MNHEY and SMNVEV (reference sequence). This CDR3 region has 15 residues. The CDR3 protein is CASSLAGENTDTQYF. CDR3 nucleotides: TGTGCCAGCAGTTTAGCGGGGGAGAACACAGATACGCAGTATTTT.